This T cell receptor (beta chain) was identified in a study of blood T cell repertoires in COVID-19. Study in general: Samples representing acute and convalescent COVID-19 were sourced from the United States, Italy and Spain. Sources were T cells, B-cell-depleted T cells, or PBMCs; the material itself was cDNA or gDNA.

The table came from immunoSEQ multiplex PCR; TCRdb's copy has only in-frame clones and leaves some out. This sample has around 100,000 clones, with 84% found just once. Sequenced sample: peripheral blood. This clonotype was obtained from a woman aged 40 to 50 with acute or convalescent COVID-19.

For the CDR3, the DNA is TGCGCCAGCAGCTTGGGGCTAGCGGGGGGGCTCGGCACAGATACGCAGTATTTT. Protein: CASSLGLAGGLGTDTQYF. The V call is TRBV5-1, the J call TRBJ2-3, with 12 bases matching TRBD2. Germline CDR1 SGHRS, CDR2 YFSETQ. The CDR3 length is 18 residues. Trimming cost V 0 bases and J 1 base; bases outside gene matches: 6.